This passage covers 2 T cell receptor beta chains from one sample sequenced in a study of Tregs in tolerant kidney transplant recipients. Method: immunoSEQ multiplex PCR; TCRdb's copy keeps in-frame clones and lacks some. Of approximately 260,000 clones in the sample, around 81% are singletons; the top ten hold about 0.64%. Sequenced input: CD4+ T cells from blood. These receptors were taken from a human donor in good health.

V usage is TRBV2 and J usage is TRBJ1-5; D call uncertain. The V gene's germline CDR1 is SNHLY and CDR2 FYNNEI. CDR3 length equals 14 residues. V was cut by 5 bases and J by 0 bases, with 8 bases left in between. The CDR3 reads CASSPEDSNQPQHF. The CDR3 bases are TGTGCCAGCAGTCCCGAAGATAGCAATCAGCCCCAGCATTTT. Combining the CDR3 with reference TRBV2 and TRBJ1-5 gives the whole variable domain EPEVTQTPSHQVTQMGQEVILRCVPISNHLYFYWYRQILGQKVEFLVSFYNNEISEKSEIFDDQFSVERPDGSNFTLKIRSTKLEDSAMYFCASSPEDSNQPQHFGDGTRLSIL.

The chain joins TRBV7-8 to TRBJ2-3, with D perhaps given as TRBD1 or TRBD2 (6 bases each). The CDR3 sequence is 14 residues long. Germline loops: CDR1 SGHVS, CDR2 FQNEAQ. Trimming stripped 2 bases from V and 9 bases from J, with 15 bases between. The CDR3 DNA reads as TGTGCCAGCAGCTTAACGCCGCCCGGGGGCACGCAGTATTTT. It codes for CASSLTPPGGTQYF.